What follows is one T cell receptor (beta chain) and its context. This clonotype was observed at least ten times. Its recognized antigen is unknown. Per-base qualities were not stored, and no clone one base away is much larger. CDR1 and CDR2 were assigned from the germline V gene as SQVTM and ANQGSEA. V and J lose 1 base and 11 bases, and a span of 14 bases separates them. Including cysteine and phenylalanine, the CDR3 has 12 amino acids. Only CDR3 DNA remains: 36 bases, in frame from the first base. The sample belongs to a study of spatial heterogeneity in lung cancer (dated by TCRdb to the late 2010s). With respect to the entire study: Samples were obtained from approximately 77 patients with early-stage, untreated non-small cell lung cancer from the lung TRACERx cohort. In non-small cell lung cancer, the study made a quantitative comparison of TCR alpha and beta repertoires among multiple tumor regions, matched nontumor lung and blood. Nonsynonymous mutation counts, determined by whole-exome sequencing of tumor tissue, were related to features of the TCR repertoire. Follow-up PBMC samples were sequenced whenever available, with the median time to follow-up being approximately two years after resection. At surgery, both alpha and beta chains were TCR-sequenced in 200 to 250 tumor regions, fewer than 85 matched nontumor lung samples and 50 to 60 PBMC samples. More beta-chain than alpha-chain transcripts were consistently detected, likely reflecting higher beta-chain transcript abundance. In the raw uncorrected reads, each unique combination of TCR and UMI appeared on average more than ten times. Broad study findings and their caveats: Only 14 patients were included in the comparisons of baseline and follow-up blood repertoires. Confirming at a functional level the hypothesis that regional TCRs recognize regional mutations was considered to require additional single-cell paired TCR alpha and beta sequencing. Ubiquitous expanded tumor TCRs were found in blood more often at tumor resection than at routine follow-up.

Library method: 5' RACE. Sequencing was performed on a NextSeq 500. The TCR library protocol attached a unique molecular identifier to each TCR cDNA molecule to allow correction of PCR and sequencing errors. The paper's data handling went like this. Decombinator tools were used for TCR identification, UMI-based error correction and CDR3 extraction. TCRs above a frequency of 2 per 1,000, corresponding to the top 1% of the tumor frequency distribution, were defined as expanded. Renyi diversity was computed with the R vegan package after each repertoire had been subsampled 100 times to 5,000 TCRs. To build CDR3 similarity networks, amino acid triplet string-kernel similarity was used, and CDR3s were connected when their pairwise similarity was above 0.82. TCRdb trimmed the raw reads at Q25, called clones with MiXCR and kept productive beta chains. Here each entry gathers all rows of one CDR3 protein and keeps the most common genes and DNA. The authors' filters were not applied to this entry. A total of roughly 46,000 distinct CDR3 sequences appear in this sample, 12% of them only once. The ten largest clones represent roughly 32% of the sample.

The sample's time point, from its label and the paper: blood at routine non-recurrence follow-up after resection. Whole RNA extracted from tumor and nontumor lung tissue, or from cryopreserved PBMC samples, was used for TCR sequencing without cell sorting. Only patients for whom sufficient RNA was available from at least two tumor regions were selected for TCR sequencing. This TCR was sampled from a male donor with early-stage non-small cell lung cancer. The sequenced sample was PBMCs, obtained at follow-up. The chain employs TRBV29-1 and TRBJ1-1, and TRBD1 may be the D gene, going by 6 matching bases. In nucleotides, the sequence is TGCAGCGTTGAAGCTGGCAGGGGAGAGGCTTTCTTT. This encodes CSVEAGRGEAFF.